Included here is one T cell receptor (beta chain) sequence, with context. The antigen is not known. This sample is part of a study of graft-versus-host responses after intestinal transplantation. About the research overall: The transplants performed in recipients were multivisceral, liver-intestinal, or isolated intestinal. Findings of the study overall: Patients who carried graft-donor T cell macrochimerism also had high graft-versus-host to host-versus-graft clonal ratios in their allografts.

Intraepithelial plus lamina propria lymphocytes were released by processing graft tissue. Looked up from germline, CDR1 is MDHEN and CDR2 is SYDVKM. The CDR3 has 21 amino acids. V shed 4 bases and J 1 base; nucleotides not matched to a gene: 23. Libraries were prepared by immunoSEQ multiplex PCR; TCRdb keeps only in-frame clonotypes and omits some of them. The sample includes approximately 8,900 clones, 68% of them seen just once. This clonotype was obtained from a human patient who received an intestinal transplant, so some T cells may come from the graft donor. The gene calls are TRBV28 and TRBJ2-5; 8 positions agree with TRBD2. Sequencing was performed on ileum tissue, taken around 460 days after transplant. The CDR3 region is CASSSTLKSGGTTYPQETQYF. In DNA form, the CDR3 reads TGTGCCAGCAGTTCTACCCTCAAGAGCGGGGGCACGACATATCCCCAAGAGACCCAGTACTTC.